These 14 T cell receptor beta chains share one sample of origin, sequenced in a study of PD-1 blockade in classical Hodgkin lymphoma. Using immunoSEQ multiplex PCR, the repertoire was profiled, and TCRdb retains in-frame clones only, with some absent. The repertoire has about 40,000 clones, 87% of them found once; the top ten carry about 9%. There was relapse after autologous stem cell transplantation in every patient, and there was variation in brentuximab vedotin exposure. Specimen: peripheral blood mononuclear cells (PBMCs), collected at baseline. Receptors originate from a human donor with classical Hodgkin lymphoma.

The gene calls are TRBV5-6 and TRBJ2-7; D is unresolved. The V end was cut by 7 bases, the J end by 3 bases, with 11 bases between. The CDR3 totals 12 residues. Looked up from germline, CDR1 is SGHDT and CDR2 is YYEEEE. CDR3 residues: CASGGGGYEQYF. CDR3 nucleotide sequence: TGTGCCAGCGGCGGCGGCGGCTACGAGCAGTACTTC.

The sample holds one count of this clone. This chain links TRBV7-3 with TRBJ2-7, with 10 bases identical to TRBD2. This CDR3 is 14 amino acids long. CDR1 SGHTA and CDR2 FQGTGA come from the germline V gene. V shed 0 bases and J 6 bases; nucleotides not matched to a gene: 2. CDR3 coding DNA: TGTGCCAGCAGCTTAACGCGGACTAGCGGCGAGCAGTACTTC. This gives the protein CASSLTRTSGEQYF.

The chain combines TRBV10-1 with TRBJ2-3, with 10 positions matching TRBD2. V shed 6 bases and J 2 bases; nucleotides not matched to a gene: 8. Germline V lookup: CDR1 WNHNN, CDR2 SYGVQD (reference sequence). The CDR3 covers 16 residues. This CDR3 reads CASRAPAGGVTDTQYF. In nucleotides, the CDR3 is TGCGCCAGCAGGGCCCCAGCGGGGGGGGTCACAGATACGCAGTATTTT.

The V call is TRBV5-1, the J call TRBJ2-3; perhaps TRBD1 as D (6 bases). Germline CDR1 and CDR2: SGHRS and YFSETQ. Trimming shortened V by 0 bases and J by 3 bases, and 11 bases separated the two germline ends. The CDR3 has 15 amino acids. This CDR3 reads CASSLGQGSTDTQYF. The CDR3 DNA reads TGCGCCAGCAGCTTGGGCCAGGGGAGTACAGATACGCAGTATTTT.

The V gene is TRBV6-6, the J gene TRBJ1-1; TRBD1 matches at 10 bases. This CDR3 is built from 15 residues. The V and J ends lost 8 bases and 4 bases, in that order; junction bases with no gene match: 10. Germline V lookup: CDR1 MNHNY, CDR2 SVGAGI (reference sequence). CDR3 DNA sequence: TGTGCCAGCCGGACAGGGGGAGGGAGTAGCACTGAAGCTTTCTTT. Its protein is CASRTGGGSSTEAFF.

The chain combines TRBV6-6 with TRBJ1-1; 7 bases align to TRBD1. The CDR3 extends over 16 amino acids. Germline CDR1 and CDR2: MNHNY and SVGAGI (reference sequence). V dropped 2 bases and J dropped 0; count of bases not matched to a gene: 6. CDR3 protein: CASSYGRGLMNTEAFF. CDR3 DNA sequence: TGTGCCAGCAGTTACGGGAGGGGGCTTATGAACACTGAAGCTTTCTTT.

A remark on this clone: The same CDR3 can be traced to other DNA sequences in this sample. V usage is TRBV5-4 and J usage is TRBJ1-3; D is perhaps TRBD1 (6 bases). This CDR3 region has 15 residues. Germline V gene lookup returns CDR1 SGHNT and CDR2 YYREEE (reference sequence). Trimming shortened V by 0 bases and J by 4 bases, and 11 bases separated the two germline ends. The CDR3 DNA follows: TGTGCCAGCAGCTTGGACAGGGTTTCAGGAAACACCATATATTTT. Its translation is CASSLDRVSGNTIYF.

V and J are TRBV4-1 and TRBJ1-1; 8 bases fit TRBD1. Germline lookup yields CDR1 MGHRA and CDR2 YSYEKL. Losses at the gene ends were 4 bases for V and 1 base for J; bases not matched to a gene: 5. This CDR3 is built from 15 residues. CDR3 residues: CASSLSQGANTEAFF. The CDR3 DNA is TGCGCCAGCAGCCTCTCTCAGGGGGCGAACACTGAAGCTTTCTTT.

The V call is TRBV6-5, the J call TRBJ1-4; D is ambiguous. The CDR3 consists of 14 residues. Trimming removed 6 bases from V and 8 bases from J, with 16 bases in between. Germline V gene sequence: CDR1 MNHEY, CDR2 SVGAGI. In nucleotides, the CDR3 is TGTGCCAGCAGATCAAGGGCGGCGGGCGAAAAACTGTTTTTT. Translated, it gives CASRSRAAGEKLFF.

In its sample, this clone was seen a few times. The chain has TRBV6-6 and TRBJ1-5; D gene unclear. V lost 5 bases and J lost 2, with 7 bases in between. The CDR3 covers 13 residues. Germline-derived CDR1 and CDR2 are MNHNY and SVGAGI (reference sequence). The CDR3 nucleotides read TGTGCCAGCAGTCCATCCGGCAATCAGCCCCAGCATTTT. Amino acid sequence: CASSPSGNQPQHF.

V gene TRBV11-2 combines with J gene TRBJ2-1; D is possibly TRBD2 (7 bases). This CDR3 is built from 14 residues. Germline CDR1 and CDR2: SGHAT and FQNNGV. Trimming cost V 4 bases and J 11 bases, with 18 bases left between them. The CDR3 DNA reads TGTGCCAGCAGCTCAGAGGGGGGGTATTTTAAGCAGTTCTTC. Translated, it gives CASSSEGGYFKQFF.

This clone was counted once. The J gene is TRBJ1-3, the V gene TRBV5-1; TRBD1 is a possible D gene (5 bases). V was clipped by 4 bases and J by 0 bases, with 11 bases between them. Germline loops: CDR1 SGHRS, CDR2 YFSETQ. The CDR3 contains 15 residues. CDR3 residues: CASSGTGNSGNTIYF. CDR3 DNA sequence: TGCGCCAGCAGCGGGACCGGCAACTCTGGAAACACCATATATTTT. Supplemented by reference TRBV5-1 and TRBJ1-3, the full variable domain reads KAGVTQTPRYLIKTRGQQVTLSCSPISGHRSVSWYQQTPGQGLQFLFEYFSETQRNKGNFPGRFSGRQFSNSRSEMNVSTLELGDSALYLCASSGTGNSGNTIYFGEGSWLTVV.

The V gene is TRBV11-2, the J gene TRBJ2-3, with D perhaps TRBD2 (7 bases). This CDR3 contains 16 residues. Deletions cut 1 base from V and 2 bases from J, with 13 bases between. Germline V gene data show CDR1 as SGHAT and CDR2 as FQNNGV. The CDR3: CASSLGVAGATDTQYF. CDR3 DNA sequence: TGTGCCAGCAGCTTAGGAGTTGCGGGGGCCACAGATACGCAGTATTTT.

This chain connects TRBV5-6 to TRBJ1-6; D gene uncertain. The germline V and J ends were trimmed by 0 bases and 10 bases, with 5 bases remaining between them. Germline values: CDR1 SGHDT, CDR2 YYEEEE. The CDR3 runs to 12 residues. The CDR3 reads CASSLVGSPLHF. As DNA, the CDR3 is TGTGCCAGCAGCTTGGTGGGGTCACCCCTCCACTTT.